These T cell receptor beta chains were read from a single sample in a study of shared clonotypes between healthy human individuals. The method was immunoSEQ multiplex PCR; TCRdb's version includes in-frame clones alone and lacks a portion of them. The profile shows about 1.5 million clones, around 98% of them singletons. Sequencing was performed on naive CD4+ T cells sorted from blood. Source of these receptors: a man under 40 in good health. The CDR3 runs from the conserved cysteine through the conserved F or W. Fields, in order: V gene, D gene, CDR3 length, J gene, clone size, CDR3 protein, CDR3 DNA. D genes are given only for firm matches. Clone size is given for some rows only: seen once, a few or many times, or a class if the clone is expanded.

V gene: TRBV6-5
D gene: TRBD1
CDR3 length: 15
J gene: TRBJ2-7
clone size: .
CDR3 protein: CASSRSGTGAYEQYF
CDR3 DNA: TGTGCCAGCAGCCGTAGCGGGACAGGGGCCTACGAGCAGTACTTC

V gene: TRBV28
D gene: TRBD2
CDR3 length: 18
J gene: TRBJ2-7
clone size: .
CDR3 protein: CASRAGSGRTTIYYEQYF
CDR3 DNA: TGTGCCAGCAGGGCAGGGAGCGGGAGGACCACTATTTACTACGAGCAGTACTTC

V gene: TRBV7-8
D gene: .
CDR3 length: 15
J gene: TRBJ1-1
clone size: .
CDR3 protein: CASSFQGRGGTEAFF
CDR3 DNA: TGTGCCAGCAGCTTCCAGGGCAGGGGAGGGACTGAAGCTTTCTTT

V gene: TRBV28
D gene: .
CDR3 length: 14
J gene: TRBJ1-2
clone size: .
CDR3 protein: CASSYSGTLFGYTF
CDR3 DNA: TGTGCCAGCAGTTATTCCGGGACATTATTTGGCTACACCTTC

V gene: TRBV5-1
D gene: TRBD2
CDR3 length: 15
J gene: TRBJ2-7
clone size: .
CDR3 protein: CASSEGLAGGSEQYF
CDR3 DNA: TGCGCCAGCAGCGAAGGACTAGCGGGAGGAAGCGAGCAGTACTTC

V gene: TRBV19
D gene: .
CDR3 length: 15
J gene: TRBJ1-2
clone size: .
CDR3 protein: CASSTSPQGNYGYTF
CDR3 DNA: TGTGCCAGTAGTACTTCGCCACAGGGTAACTATGGCTACACCTTC

V gene: TRBV5-1
D gene: .
CDR3 length: 14
J gene: TRBJ2-5
clone size: once
CDR3 protein: CASSFSATEETQYF
CDR3 DNA: TGCGCCAGCAGCTTTTCAGCGACCGAAGAGACCCAGTACTTC

V gene: TRBV7-9
D gene: .
CDR3 length: 15
J gene: TRBJ2-2
clone size: once
CDR3 protein: CASSLALMNTGELFF
CDR3 DNA: TGTGCCAGCAGCTTAGCATTGATGAACACCGGGGAGCTGTTTTTT

V gene: TRBV6-5
D gene: TRBD2
CDR3 length: 16
J gene: TRBJ2-3
clone size: .
CDR3 protein: CASSSLLAGSTDTQYF
CDR3 DNA: TGTGCCAGCAGTTCGCTCCTAGCGGGGAGCACAGATACGCAGTATTTT

V gene: TRBV5-5
D gene: .
CDR3 length: 15
J gene: TRBJ2-1
clone size: .
CDR3 protein: CASSLGAGYTNEQFF
CDR3 DNA: TGTGCCAGCAGCTTGGGTGCAGGGTATACGAATGAGCAGTTCTTC

V gene: TRBV7-6
D gene: .
CDR3 length: 15
J gene: TRBJ2-7
clone size: .
CDR3 protein: CASSLAADSSYEQYF
CDR3 DNA: TGTGCCAGCAGCTTAGCGGCAGATAGCTCCTACGAGCAGTACTTC

V gene: TRBV6-1
D gene: .
CDR3 length: 10
J gene: TRBJ1-2
clone size: .
CDR3 protein: CASSRNGYTF
CDR3 DNA: TGTGCCAGCAGCCGGAATGGCTACACCTTC

V gene: TRBV28
D gene: TRBD2
CDR3 length: 15
J gene: TRBJ2-7
clone size: .
CDR3 protein: CASSLSGSGTSEQYF
CDR3 DNA: TGTGCCAGCAGTTTATCAGGTAGCGGGACGAGCGAGCAGTACTTC

V gene: TRBV15
D gene: .
CDR3 length: 13
J gene: TRBJ2-7
clone size: .
CDR3 protein: CATSRDTWAEQYF
CDR3 DNA: TGTGCCACCAGCAGAGATACGTGGGCCGAGCAGTACTTC

V gene: TRBV5-4
D gene: .
CDR3 length: 14
J gene: TRBJ2-1
clone size: .
CDR3 protein: CASSFQKGWNEQFF
CDR3 DNA: TGTGCCAGCAGCTTTCAGAAGGGGTGGAATGAGCAGTTCTTC

V gene: TRBV19
D gene: .
CDR3 length: 13
J gene: TRBJ2-5
clone size: .
CDR3 protein: CASSILIGETQYF
CDR3 DNA: TGTGCCAGTAGTATTCTCATAGGGGAGACCCAGTACTTC

V gene: TRBV11-3
D gene: TRBD2
CDR3 length: 13
J gene: TRBJ2-1
clone size: .
CDR3 protein: CASSRTRYNEQFF
CDR3 DNA: TGTGCCAGCAGTCGGACTAGGTACAATGAGCAGTTCTTC

V gene: TRBV5-4
D gene: .
CDR3 length: 14
J gene: TRBJ2-7
clone size: .
CDR3 protein: CASSLGGVSYEQYF
CDR3 DNA: TGTGCCAGCAGCTTGGGGGGAGTTTCCTACGAGCAGTACTTC

V gene: TRBV2
D gene: TRBD2
CDR3 length: 19
J gene: TRBJ2-1
clone size: .
CDR3 protein: CASRDGLAGGVYRTNEQFF
CDR3 DNA: TGTGCCAGCAGAGACGGCCTAGCGGGAGGGGTTTATAGGACTAATGAGCAGTTCTTC

V gene: TRBV6-1
D gene: TRBD2
CDR3 length: 16
J gene: TRBJ2-6
clone size: .
CDR3 protein: CASSEGLAPGANVLTF
CDR3 DNA: TGTGCCAGCAGTGAAGGACTAGCTCCTGGGGCCAACGTCCTGACTTTC

V gene: TRBV2
D gene: TRBD1
CDR3 length: 13
J gene: TRBJ2-1
clone size: .
CDR3 protein: CASSEGTGGGPFF
CDR3 DNA: TGTGCCAGCAGTGAGGGGACAGGCGGAGGACCCTTCTTC

V gene: TRBV7-3
D gene: .
CDR3 length: 13
J gene: TRBJ2-2
clone size: .
CDR3 protein: CASSLSGSGELFF
CDR3 DNA: TGTGCCAGCAGCTTAAGCGGAAGCGGGGAGCTGTTTTTT

V gene: TRBV28
D gene: TRBD1
CDR3 length: 16
J gene: TRBJ2-7
clone size: .
CDR3 protein: CASRHNRGRTAYEQYF
CDR3 DNA: TGTGCCAGCAGACACAACAGGGGGAGGACGGCCTACGAGCAGTACTTC

V gene: TRBV11-2
D gene: .
CDR3 length: 18
J gene: TRBJ1-1
clone size: .
CDR3 protein: CASSLEESGGLRDTEAFF
CDR3 DNA: TGTGCCAGCAGCTTAGAGGAATCCGGGGGCCTGAGGGACACTGAAGCTTTCTTT

V gene: TRBV5-4
D gene: .
CDR3 length: 11
J gene: TRBJ1-2
clone size: .
CDR3 protein: CASSFVGGYTF
CDR3 DNA: TGTGCCAGCAGCTTTGTGGGAGGCTACACCTTC

V gene: TRBV11-2
D gene: .
CDR3 length: 15
J gene: TRBJ2-7
clone size: .
CDR3 protein: CASSPSLAEGYEQYF
CDR3 DNA: TGTGCCAGCAGCCCCTCGTTAGCGGAAGGCTACGAGCAGTACTTC

V gene: TRBV7-9
D gene: .
CDR3 length: 14
J gene: TRBJ1-4
clone size: .
CDR3 protein: CASSLALGPGKLFF
CDR3 DNA: TGTGCCAGCAGCTTAGCACTGGGTCCGGGAAAACTGTTTTTT

V gene: TRBV5-4
D gene: .
CDR3 length: 13
J gene: TRBJ2-7
clone size: .
CDR3 protein: CASSLAPAYEQYF
CDR3 DNA: TGTGCCAGCAGCTTGGCCCCAGCCTACGAGCAGTACTTC

V gene: TRBV5-6
D gene: .
CDR3 length: 15
J gene: TRBJ1-5
clone size: .
CDR3 protein: CASSLQRGDNQPQHF
CDR3 DNA: TGTGCCAGCAGCCTACAGCGGGGGGATAATCAGCCCCAGCATTTT

V gene: TRBV28
D gene: .
CDR3 length: 12
J gene: TRBJ1-2
clone size: .
CDR3 protein: CASSTGQSGYTF
CDR3 DNA: TGTGCCAGCAGTACCGGACAGTCGGGCTACACCTTC

V gene: TRBV10-3
D gene: .
CDR3 length: 12
J gene: TRBJ2-3
clone size: .
CDR3 protein: CAISVRTDTQYF
CDR3 DNA: TGTGCCATCAGCGTACGCACAGATACGCAGTATTTT

V gene: TRBV5-4
D gene: TRBD1
CDR3 length: 17
J gene: TRBJ2-7
clone size: .
CDR3 protein: CASSWAPWTGQDYEQYF
CDR3 DNA: TGTGCCAGCAGCTGGGCGCCTTGGACAGGGCAAGACTACGAGCAGTACTTC

V gene: TRBV7-8
D gene: TRBD1
CDR3 length: 13
J gene: TRBJ1-2
clone size: .
CDR3 protein: CASSTGQHYGYTF
CDR3 DNA: TGTGCCAGCAGCACGGGACAGCACTATGGCTACACCTTC

V gene: TRBV6-1
D gene: .
CDR3 length: 16
J gene: TRBJ2-7
clone size: once
CDR3 protein: CASSEGWTQHNYEQYF
CDR3 DNA: TGTGCCAGCAGTGAAGGATGGACGCAACACAACTACGAGCAGTACTTC

V gene: TRBV18
D gene: TRBD2
CDR3 length: 17
J gene: TRBJ2-1
clone size: .
CDR3 protein: CASSQIPPSGTYNEQFF
CDR3 DNA: TGTGCCAGCTCACAAATTCCCCCTAGCGGAACCTACAATGAGCAGTTCTTC

V gene: TRBV27
D gene: TRBD1
CDR3 length: 14
J gene: TRBJ2-1
clone size: .
CDR3 protein: CASASPDRVNEQFF
CDR3 DNA: TGTGCCAGCGCGTCCCCAGACAGGGTAAATGAGCAGTTCTTC

V gene: TRBV18
D gene: TRBD1
CDR3 length: 15
J gene: TRBJ2-7
clone size: .
CDR3 protein: CASSRGTGEFYEQYF
CDR3 DNA: TGTGCCAGCTCCCGGGGGACAGGGGAATTTTACGAGCAGTACTTC

V gene: TRBV20-1
D gene: .
CDR3 length: 11
J gene: TRBJ2-7
clone size: .
CDR3 protein: CSANQGRQQYF
CDR3 DNA: TGCAGTGCCAACCAGGGACGCCAGCAGTACTTC